The subject of this entry is one T cell receptor (beta chain). Adults between roughly 18 and 95 years of age took part from 20 to 25 US areas. This sample stems from a study of blood T cell repertoires in COVID-19. The CDR3 contains 16 residues. Germline CDR1 is GTSNPN and CDR2 is SVGIG (reference sequence). The germline V and J ends were trimmed by 1 base and 0 bases, with 15 bases remaining between them. Under the authors' procedure: Amplification of reference gene primers was used by the study to estimate nucleated cell counts. Data came from immunoSEQ multiplex PCR; TCRdb stores just in-frame clones and leaves some out. The V and J calls and the clone size are those of that table, but D and trimming were determined from the DNA. The sample holds about 300,000 clones, around nine tenths seen once.

The J gene is TRBJ1-1, the V gene TRBV30; D remains ambiguous. The receptor comes from a young woman who had recovered from COVID-19. The sample was PBMCs or T cells enriched from blood (not recorded which). The CDR3: CAWSASSGFMNTEAFF. The CDR3 nucleotides read TGTGCCTGGAGTGCGTCCTCGGGATTTATGAACACTGAAGCTTTCTTT.